This T cell receptor delta chain stems from a study of γδ T cells in repeated Plasmodium falciparum infection. Turning to the study itself: The natural-infection arm compared Malian children under seasonal malaria with matched Australian children. Each infection was followed by sampling at 21 days, plus baseline and some pre-infection draws. Malian gammadelta TCRs were studied during no-transmission periods and across acute malaria episodes. Broader study findings: The Malian cohort came from a small rural village of predominantly one ethnic group.

Flow sorting of PBMC yielded separate Vgamma9/Vdelta2+ and Vdelta2-negative gammadelta T cell populations for bulk repertoire analysis. This clone was found many times. What it binds is unknown. TCRdb re-processed the multiplex PCR reads via CATT. Of approximately 93,000 delta-chain clones listed, 0.9% to 1% are singletons. The trim removed 2 bases at V and 0 bases at J, leaving 25 bases unmatched. The CDR3 spans 23 residues. Germline V gene lookup returns CDR1 TSWWSYY and CDR2 QGS. This clonotype was sampled from a pool of human donors (malaria-infected and uninfected, not separated). V usage is TRDV1 and J usage is TRDJ1; TRDD3 matches 9 bases. The material sequenced was gamma-delta T cells from blood. CDR3 residues: CALGEFVLPLHNLWGMNTDKLIF. The CDR3 DNA is TGTGCTCTTGGGGAATTCGTTCTTCCCCTACATAATCTCTGGGGGATGAACACCGATAAACTCATCTTT.